The clone carrying this T cell receptor (beta chain) has at least ten counts. Its antigen remains unknown. Profiling relied on immunoSEQ multiplex PCR, and the TCRdb table lists in-frame clones only, not all of them. Listed here are roughly 10,000 clones without any singletons, the top ten holding about 3.6%. Trimming removed 9 bases at V and 3 bases at J, with 21 bases between. Germline V CDR1 and CDR2: ENHRY, SYGVKD. The CDR3 covers 15 residues. This entry comes from a study of T cells after posttransplantation cyclophosphamide. General study findings and limits: Blood and skin or GI T cell repertoires showed limited TRB overlap. Donor-recipient repertoire similarity was low at 1-2 months, rising over year one. Recipient CMV seropositivity and CMV reactivation strongly tracked TRB clonality.

A marrow graft followed busulfan-fludarabine conditioning, with cyclophosphamide on days +3 and +4. The clonotype comes from a male patient between 50 and 60 years old who received an allogeneic stem cell transplant from a related donor and was CMV-positive. The graft donor may be the source of some T cells. Sequencing used PBMCs, obtained less than 370 days after allogeneic stem cell transplant with posttransplant cyclophosphamide. This chain links TRBV10-3 with TRBJ2-7; a weak D match, TRBD2 (6 bases). The CDR3 region is CAMAEGTANIYEQYF. CDR3 nucleotides: TGTGCCATGGCGGAAGGGACTGCTAATATCTACGAGCAGTACTTC.